This TCR beta chain was sequenced for a study of blood T cell repertoires in COVID-19. Study summary: Samples representing acute and convalescent COVID-19 were sourced from the United States, Italy and Spain. Sources were T cells, B-cell-depleted T cells, or PBMCs; the material itself was cDNA or gDNA.

J gave up 7 bases and V 6 bases, and 8 bases lay outside the gene matches. CDR3 length equals 13 residues. The germline CDR1 and CDR2 sequences are SNHLY and FYNNEI. TCRdb keeps only in-frame clones here, not all; method: immunoSEQ multiplex PCR. This repertoire shows some 200,000 clones, more than 75% found once; its top ten account for 17%. The receptor's source is a woman aged 45-65 years who had recovered from COVID-19. J is TRBJ1-2 and V is TRBV2, with 7 positions matching TRBD1. Input material: PBMCs or T cells enriched from blood (not recorded which). CDR3 sequence reads: CASSLTGVGGYTF. In DNA form, the CDR3 reads TGTGCCAGCAGCCTCACAGGGGTAGGTGGCTACACCTTC.